These 7 T cell receptor beta chains came from one sample sequenced in a study of blood T cell repertoires in COVID-19. TCRdb's table, derived via immunoSEQ multiplex PCR, lists solely in-frame clones and lacks some. Of tens of thousands of clones listed, approximately 80% are singletons. Specimen: peripheral blood. All receptors come from a man aged 50 to 60 with acute or convalescent COVID-19.

The rearrangement links TRBV7-6 to TRBJ1-6; D is unclear. There are 14 residues in the CDR3. V shed 6 bases and J shed 9 bases, with 15 bases lying between them. Germline V lookup: CDR1 SGHVS, CDR2 FNYEAQ. CDR3 amino acids: CASREGGNGSPLHF. CDR3 DNA sequence: TGTGCCAGCAGAGAGGGAGGGAACGGTTCACCCCTCCACTTT. Combining the CDR3 with reference TRBV7-6 and TRBJ1-6 gives the whole variable domain GAGVSQSPRYKVTKRGQDVALRCDPISGHVSLYWYRQALGQGPEFLTYFNYEAQQDKSGLPNDRFSAERPEGSISTLTIQRTEQRDSAMYRCASREGGNGSPLHFGNGTRLTVT.

The gene calls are TRBV6-2 or TRBV6-3 and TRBJ1-2; no definite D call. Germline V gives CDR1 MNHEY, CDR2 SVGEGT. Trimming cost V 4 bases and J 0 bases, with 18 bases left between them. The CDR3 covers 17 residues. The CDR3 region is CASSSVYSIPANYGYTF. CDR3 coding DNA: TGTGCCAGCAGTTCCGTGTACAGTATTCCAGCTAACTATGGCTACACCTTC.

This sequence joins TRBV29-1 and TRBJ2-2; 7 bases fit TRBD1. This CDR3 contains 14 residues. The junction had 7 bases not matched to a gene; V was cut back by 4 bases and J by 5 bases. Looked up from germline, CDR1 is SQVTM and CDR2 is ANQGSEA. The CDR3 here is CSVGGRGSTGELFF. As DNA, the CDR3 is TGCAGCGTTGGGGGCAGGGGGTCGACCGGGGAGCTGTTTTTT.

The chain joins TRBV7-8 to TRBJ2-5; 10 nucleotides match TRBD1. J gave up 2 bases and V 1 base, and 10 bases lay outside the gene matches. The germline CDR1 and CDR2 sequences are SGHVS and FQNEAQ. The CDR3 has 18 amino acids. CDR3 loop: CASSLVGTGDGWQETQYF. The DNA for the CDR3 is TGTGCCAGCAGCTTAGTAGGGACAGGGGACGGGTGGCAAGAGACCCAGTACTTC. Looking up the rest from reference TRBV7-8 and TRBJ2-5 gives the full variable domain: GAGVSQSPRYKVAKRGQDVALRCDPISGHVSLFWYQQALGQGPEFLTYFQNEAQLDKSGLPSDRFFAERPEGSVSTLKIQRTQQEDSAVYLCASSLVGTGDGWQETQYFGPGTRLLVL.

The chain employs TRBV28 and TRBJ1-2; no firm D call. The length of the CDR3 is 12 residues. Per the germline V gene, CDR1 is MDHEN and CDR2 is SYDVKM. V lost 6 bases and J lost 4, with 9 bases in between. The CDR3 protein is CASRRATYGYTF. The CDR3 coding sequence is TGTGCCAGCAGGCGGGCCACCTATGGCTACACCTTC.

This clone has more than one count but fewer than ten. V usage is TRBV7-3 and J usage is TRBJ2-1; possibly TRBD2 for D (5 bases). V was pared by 3 bases and J by 3 bases, with 15 bases between. This CDR3 spans 16 amino acids. Per germline, CDR1 SGHTA and CDR2 FQGTGA. The CDR3, as DNA: TGTGCCAGCAGCTTTAATCCATCCGGAGGCTACAATGAGCAGTTCTTC. It codes for CASSFNPSGGYNEQFF. Drawing the rest from reference TRBV7-3 and TRBJ2-1, the complete variable domain is GAGVSQTPSNKVTEKGKYVELRCDPISGHTALYWYRQSLGQGPEFLIYFQGTGAADDSGLPNDRFFAVRPEGSVSTLKIQRTERGDSAVYLCASSFNPSGGYNEQFFGPGTRLTVL.

The chain carries TRBV25-1 and TRBJ1-2; possible D gene TRBD1, 6 bases. This CDR3 has 15 residues. Germline assignment: CDR1 MGHDK and CDR2 SYGVNS. Between the trimmed V and J ends, which lost 4 bases and 4 bases, there was a span of 16 bases. CDR3 in DNA: TGTGCCAGCAGTGTCCCAGGGGCTGGCGGCTATGGCTACACCTTC. It specifies CASSVPGAGGYGYTF.